The 21 T cell receptor beta chains reported below all come from one sample, sequenced in a study of T-cell reconstitution after alpha-beta-depleted transplantation in children. Using unique molecular identifiers, the investigators prepared the TCRbeta library. TCRdb re-called the PCR reads through MiXCR, storing one row per CDR3 protein. Of 450,000 to 550,000 distinct CDR3 sequences listed, roughly 11% were seen once; the top ten hold 14%. The sequencing here drew on PBMCs, mostly from graft donor cells, taken 180 days after TCRalphabeta/CD19-depleted stem cell transplant. The receptors originated from a female patient aged 2-15 years who had a stem cell transplant for aplastic anemia, so the T cells may come from the graft donor.

Notes on this clonotype: Possible read error: a much larger clone is one base away. This rearrangement joins TRBV20-1 to TRBJ2-7; D gene uncertain. Germline V gene data show CDR1 as DFQATT and CDR2 as SNEGSKA (reference sequence). The CDR3 is made up of 13 amino acids. CDR3 region: CSARGSRNYDQYV. In DNA form, the CDR3 reads TGCAGTGCTAGAGGCAGCCGGAACTACGACCAGTACGTC.

In this sample, this clonotype turned up a few times. The chain carries TRBV29-1 and TRBJ1-2; perhaps TRBD1 as D (5 bases). This CDR3 is built from 10 residues. Germline CDR1 is SQVTM and CDR2 is ANQGSEA. With 7 bases removed from V and 7 bases from J, the gap between germline ends came to 10 bases. CDR3 loop: CSARDRGYTF. The CDR3 coding sequence is TGCAGCGCCCGGGACCGTGGCTACACCTTC.

This clonotype was seen only once. The chain recombines TRBV7-6 with TRBJ2-5; the D gene is possibly TRBD1 (6 bases). This CDR3 has 15 amino acids. Trimming shortened V by 6 bases and J by 1 base, and 15 bases separated the two germline ends. Germline CDR1 reads SGHVS; CDR2 reads FNYEAQ. The CDR3 coding sequence is TGTGCCAGCAGACATCTAAGGGGGAGCCAAGAGACCCAGTACTTC. This sequence encodes CASRHLRGSQETQYF.

The DNA for the CDR3 is TGTGCCAGTAGTGGACGGACAGGGGGCTCCTACGAGCAGTACGTC. It encodes CASSGRTGGSYEQYV. The V gene is TRBV19, the J gene TRBJ2-7; TRBD1 aligns across 10 bases. The CDR3 length is 15 residues. Germline V gene sequence: CDR1 LNHDA, CDR2 SQIVND (reference sequence). V gave up 5 bases and J gave up 0 bases; unmatched junction bases: 4.

This clonotype was found many times. The chain couples TRBV5-1 to TRBJ2-3; D gene uncertain. The CDR3 has 13 amino acids. Trimming removed 0 bases at V and 6 bases at J, with 8 bases between. CDR1 and CDR2 (germline): SGHRS, YFSETQ. The CDR3 spells CASSLVPQDTQYF. Written as DNA, the CDR3 is TGCGCCAGCAGCTTGGTGCCACAGGATACGCAGTATTTT.

This clonotype was counted between two and nine times. The gene calls are TRBV29-1 and TRBJ2-7; 9 nucleotides agree with TRBD2. Trimming cost V 0 bases and J 2 bases; bases outside gene matches: 5. Per the germline V gene, CDR1 is SQVTM and CDR2 is ANQGSEA. CDR3 size: 15 residues. CDR3 DNA: TGCAGCGTTGAAGATGCGGTAGCGGGGGCCTACGAGCAGTACTTC. This sequence encodes CSVEDAVAGAYEQYF.

This sequence joins TRBV7-2 and TRBJ1-5; D call uncertain. Trimming cost V 3 bases and J 4 bases, with 16 bases left between them. Germline values: CDR1 SGHTA, CDR2 FQGNSA. This CDR3 is 16 amino acids long. The CDR3 loop is CASSFFFLNRNQPQHF. CDR3 sequence (DNA): TGTGCCAGCAGCTTCTTTTTTTTAAACAGAAATCAGCCCCAGCATTTT.

This clonotype was detected many times. The rearrangement joins TRBV24-1 to TRBJ2-3; D unresolved. The V gene lost 2 bases and the J gene lost 3 bases, with 5 bases spanning the gap. Germline CDR1 reads KGHDR; CDR2 reads SFDVKD. This CDR3 is built from 13 residues. DNA of the CDR3: TGTGCCACCAGTGATTACCAAACAGATACGCAGTATTTT. This encodes CATSDYQTDTQYF.

Only a few counts were recorded for this clonotype. The chain combines TRBV14 with TRBJ2-7; maybe TRBD1 (5 bases). CDR3 size: 15 residues. V was trimmed by 1 base and J by 4 bases, leaving 14 bases between them. Germline V CDR1 and CDR2: SGHDN, FVKESK. As DNA, the CDR3 is TGTGCCAGCAGCCAAGCCCTGGGCAGGGCATACGAGCAGTACTTC. Residues: CASSQALGRAYEQYF.

The chain recombines TRBV11-1 with TRBJ1-2; D unclear. Per the germline V gene, CDR1 is SGHAT and CDR2 is FQDESV (reference sequence). Trimming removed 5 bases from V and 0 bases from J, with 7 bases in between. The CDR3 has 13 amino acids. The CDR3 sequence: CASSIEANYGYTF. In DNA, the CDR3 is TGTGCCAGCAGCATAGAGGCTAACTATGGCTACACCTTC.

This clonotype occurred a few times. The chain is built from TRBV7-8 and TRBJ2-7, with 13 bases identical to TRBD2. The length of the CDR3 is 17 residues. The germline gives CDR1 SGHVS, CDR2 FQNEAQ. The J segment lost 1 base and the V segment lost 1 base, leaving 4 bases of the junction unmatched. The CDR3 spells CASSLGTSGSQSYEQYV. The CDR3 nucleotides are TGTGCCAGCAGCTTAGGGACTAGCGGGAGTCAGTCCTACGAGCAGTACGTC.

This clonotype was seen more than once but under ten times. V and J are TRBV20-1 and TRBJ2-1; 10 positions agree with TRBD1. Germline-derived CDR1 and CDR2 are DFQATT and SNEGSKA (reference sequence). J lost 5 bases, V lost 6 bases, and 10 bases had no gene match. The CDR3 runs 15 residues. The CDR3 coding sequence is TGCAGTGCCCCGCCCGCCGGGACAGGGGACAATGAGCAGTTCTTC. Translation: CSAPPAGTGDNEQFF.

This clonotype was found many times. CDR3 nucleotide sequence: TGCGCCAGCAGCTCGACAACCATGAACACTGAAGCTTTCTTT. It codes for CASSSTTMNTEAFF. The chain carries TRBV5-1 and TRBJ1-1, with D uncertain. Germline assignment: CDR1 SGHRS and CDR2 YFSETQ. The CDR3 loop spans 14 amino acids. With 3 bases removed from V and 0 bases from J, the gap between germline ends came to 9 bases.

This chain joins TRBV7-9 and TRBJ2-5; TRBD1 is a possible D gene (5 bases). V gave up 3 bases and J gave up 0 bases, with 14 bases separating them. Germline V lookup: CDR1 SEHNR, CDR2 FQNEAQ (reference sequence). CDR3 length: 16 amino acids. The CDR3 DNA reads as TGTGCCAGCAGCTTCGCAGGGATACAGTACCAAGAGACCCAGTACTTC. Translation: CASSFAGIQYQETQYF.

This clonotype was seen only a few times. The J gene is TRBJ2-1, the V gene TRBV12-3 or TRBV12-4; 10 bases map to TRBD2. CDR3 length: 14 residues. Trimming cost V 6 bases and J 9 bases; bases outside gene matches: 8. The CDR3 nucleotides read TGTGCCAGCAGGAGAAGCGGGAGGGCCCTTGAGCAGTTCTTC. Protein product: CASRRSGRALEQFF.

The sample holds a few counts of this clonotype. V gene TRBV24-1 combines with J gene TRBJ2-1; TRBD1 matches at 10 bases. J gave up 7 bases and V 6 bases, and 5 bases lay outside the gene matches. The length of the CDR3 is 14 residues. In germline, CDR1 is KGHDR, CDR2 SFDVKD. The CDR3 nucleotides read TGTGCCACCAGTCGACAGGGGGCGAGGAATGAGCAGTTCTTC. Translated, it gives CATSRQGARNEQFF.

This clonotype was detected a few times. This chain connects TRBV27 to TRBJ2-1; 8 nucleotides match TRBD1. V trimming: 2 bases; J trimming: 7 bases; junction bases outside the gene matches: 10. The CDR3 has 16 amino acids. Per the germline V gene, CDR1 is MNHEY and CDR2 is SMNVEV (reference sequence). The CDR3 sequence: CASSLRFQGARNEQFF. As DNA, the CDR3 is TGTGCCAGCAGTTTACGTTTCCAGGGGGCGAGGAATGAGCAGTTCTTC.

The chain combines TRBV9 with TRBJ2-1, with 7 bases identical to TRBD2. V shed 5 bases and J 3 bases; nucleotides not matched to a gene: 2. This CDR3 contains 13 residues. Per germline, CDR1 SGDLS and CDR2 YYNGEE. CDR3 DNA sequence: TGTGCCAGCAGACCGGGAGGCTACAATGAGCAGTTCTTC. Protein product: CASRPGGYNEQFF.

This clonotype was seen only a few times. The chain carries TRBV20-1 and TRBJ1-6; TRBD1 matches 8 bases. Germline V lookup: CDR1 DFQATT, CDR2 SNEGSKA (reference sequence). The trim removed 6 bases at V and 7 bases at J, leaving 8 bases unmatched. There are 14 residues in the CDR3. The CDR3 region is CSAPRTGKNSPLHF. The CDR3 region has the DNA TGCAGTGCCCCTCGGACAGGGAAGAATTCACCCCTCCACTTT.

Of note for this clonotype: At one end, the junction sequence differs from germline, possibly due to a read error. CDR3 loop: CASSYRDASGANGLTF. CDR3 DNA: TGCGCCAGCAGCTACAGGGACGCCTCTGGGGCCAACGGCCTGACTTTC. The V call is TRBV10-2, the J call TRBJ2-6, with D possibly matching TRBD1 (6 bases). The germline CDR1 and CDR2 sequences are WSHSY and SAAADI. This CDR3 is built from 16 residues.

This clonotype was recorded at least ten times. This rearrangement joins TRBV25-1 to TRBJ2-3; 8 bases are shared with TRBD1. V gave up 6 bases and J gave up 2 bases; unmatched junction bases: 10. The germline gives CDR1 MGHDK, CDR2 SYGVNS. The CDR3 is 16 residues long. The CDR3 region is CASRGTGDRLTDTQYF. CDR3 sequence (DNA): TGTGCCAGCAGAGGGACAGGAGACCGACTCACAGATACGCAGTATTTT.